These 18 T cell receptor beta chains share one sample of origin, sequenced in a study of T cell changes during pregnancy in multiple sclerosis. Produced via immunoSEQ multiplex PCR; TCRdb's table is partial and in-frame only. In the table there are around 95,000 clones, roughly 90% of which are singletons. Source: peripheral blood, taken after pregnancy. These receptors originate from a female donor with multiple sclerosis, enrolled in a pregnancy study.

This clone was seen once. CDR3 sequence: CASSRSRDRDGQPQHF. In DNA form, the CDR3 reads TGTGCCAGTAGTAGGTCCCGGGACAGGGACGGTCAGCCCCAGCATTTT. The V and J genes are TRBV19 and TRBJ1-5; the match to TRBD1 covers 9 bases. V was clipped by 4 bases and J by 6 bases; unmatched bases: 10. Germline V gives CDR1 LNHDA, CDR2 SQIVND (reference sequence). CDR3 length: 16 amino acids.

V usage is TRBV19 and J usage is TRBJ1-3; D not certain. The CDR3 has 18 amino acids. Per germline, CDR1 LNHDA and CDR2 SQIVND (reference sequence). The V end was cut by 3 bases, the J end by 2 bases, with 20 bases between. CDR3 sequence (DNA): TGTGCCAGTAGTATCGGGGTTCGAGGAAGAGGCCCTGGAAACACCATATATTTT. Its translation is CASSIGVRGRGPGNTIYF.

The J gene is TRBJ2-7, the V gene TRBV7-2; TRBD1 is a possible D gene (5 bases). CDR3 length equals 14 residues. The V gene lost 4 bases and the J gene lost 2 bases, with 12 bases spanning the gap. The germline V gene encodes CDR1 SGHTA and CDR2 FQGNSA. The DNA for the CDR3 is TGTGCCAGCAGCTCAGGGTCAGGGACCTACGAGCAGTACTTC. The encoded protein is CASSSGSGTYEQYF.

The V and J genes are TRBV5-6 and TRBJ1-6; 7 nucleotides match TRBD1. V lost 4 bases to trimming and J lost 7 bases; unmatched junction nucleotides: 8. The CDR3 contains 15 residues. CDR1 is SGHDT and CDR2 is YYEEEE in the germline V gene. CDR3 nucleotides: TGTGCCAGCAGCGTGGAAAGGACAGGAAATTCACCCCTCCACTTT. It codes for CASSVERTGNSPLHF.

This chain joins TRBV14 and TRBJ2-1, with 7 bases aligning to TRBD1. The junction had 6 bases not matched to a gene; V was cut back by 0 bases and J by 4 bases. Germline V gives CDR1 SGHDN, CDR2 FVKESK. The CDR3 loop spans 16 amino acids. CDR3 nucleotide sequence: TGTGCCAGCAGCCAAGATTTGGGGACAGTTTACAATGAGCAGTTCTTC. It is translated as CASSQDLGTVYNEQFF.

The V and J genes are TRBV5-4 and TRBJ2-7, with a possible D match to TRBD2 (5 bases). The germline CDR1 and CDR2 sequences are SGHNT and YYREEE (reference sequence). Trimming shortened V by 4 bases and J by 0 bases, and 14 bases separated the two germline ends. This CDR3 has 15 residues. As DNA, the CDR3 is TGTGCCAGCAGCCTGAGAGGCGGGTTCTCCTACGAGCAGTACTTC. It is translated as CASSLRGGFSYEQYF.

The V and J genes are TRBV5-4 and TRBJ2-1, with 7 bases that match TRBD1. The germline CDR1 and CDR2 sequences are SGHNT and YYREEE (reference sequence). V lost 2 bases and J lost 8; bases outside the gene matches: 7. This CDR3 has 14 amino acids. CDR3 coding DNA: TGTGCCAGCAGCTTAGACAGGGAACTAGATGAGCAGTTCTTC. As protein: CASSLDRELDEQFF.

The count of this clone is one. This rearrangement joins TRBV9 to TRBJ2-5; no clear D gene. Trimming cost V 2 bases and J 5 bases, with 10 bases left between them. The CDR3 runs to 13 residues. Germline CDR1 SGDLS, CDR2 YYNGEE. CDR3 in DNA: TGTGCCAGCAGCGTCCAGCCCGGGGAGACCCAGTACTTC. This gives the protein CASSVQPGETQYF.

This chain links TRBV30 with TRBJ2-2, with D hard to call. V was clipped by 4 bases and J by 6 bases, with 9 bases between them. Germline lookup yields CDR1 GTSNPN and CDR2 SVGIG (reference sequence). CDR3 size: 12 residues. The CDR3 nucleotides are TGTGCCTGGACCCCTACCTCCGGGGAGCTGTTTTTT. Protein product: CAWTPTSGELFF.

The V call is TRBV9, the J call TRBJ1-1; 8 bases match TRBD1. CDR1 is SGDLS and CDR2 is YYNGEE in the germline V gene. Germline trimming cut 3 bases from V and 8 bases from J; bases unmatched to any gene: 12. The CDR3 is made up of 15 amino acids. The CDR3 spells CASSAGAGGFLEAFF. The CDR3 coding sequence is TGTGCCAGCAGCGCAGGGGCAGGGGGCTTTCTAGAAGCTTTCTTT.

In regard to this clone: The same CDR3 arises from other DNA sequences in this sample as well. The rearrangement links TRBV5-1 to TRBJ2-6; perhaps TRBD2 as D (6 bases). Trimming removed 4 bases from V and 4 bases from J, with 12 bases in between. This CDR3 has 15 residues. Germline loops: CDR1 SGHRS, CDR2 YFSETQ. The CDR3 protein is CASSRDSSGANVLTF. In DNA, the CDR3 is TGCGCCAGCAGCCGGGACTCGTCCGGGGCCAACGTCCTGACTTTC.

V gene TRBV10-3 combines with J gene TRBJ2-7, with TRBD1 matching 9 bases. Germline V gene lookup returns CDR1 ENHRY and CDR2 SYGVKD. This CDR3 comprises 13 residues. Trimming removed 11 bases from V and 2 bases from J; junction bases left unmatched: 7. The CDR3 coding sequence is TGTGCCGCCACACAGGGGGCCACCTACGAGCAGTACTTC. This encodes CAATQGATYEQYF.

The chain combines TRBV4-1 with TRBJ2-7, with a tentative D call TRBD2 (6 bases). V lost 2 bases to trimming and J lost 5 bases, with 16 bases between them. Germline V lookup: CDR1 MGHRA, CDR2 YSYEKL. This CDR3 has 15 amino acids. CDR3 coding DNA: TGCGCCAGCAGCCAATCTTTGCGGGGAAAGCACGAGCAGTACTTC. Residues: CASSQSLRGKHEQYF.

This clone is a singleton in its sample. This chain links TRBV14 with TRBJ1-2; 9 bases are shared with TRBD1. This CDR3 region has 16 residues. The V and J ends lost 4 bases and 7 bases, in that order; junction bases with no gene match: 13. The germline gives CDR1 SGHDN, CDR2 FVKESK. CDR3: CASSLRTGAIQGGYTF. DNA for the CDR3: TGTGCCAGCAGCCTAAGGACAGGGGCCATCCAGGGTGGCTACACCTTC. Combining the CDR3 with reference TRBV14 and TRBJ1-2 gives the whole variable domain EAGVTQFPSHSVIEKGQTVTLRCDPISGHDNLYWYRRVMGKEIKFLLHFVKESKQDESGMPNNRFLAERTGGTYSTLKVQPAELEDSGVYFCASSLRTGAIQGGYTFGSGTRLTVV.

In DNA form, the CDR3 reads TGTGCCAGTAGTATAAGCGTGACTGAGCAGTTCTTC. Its translation: CASSISVTEQFF. The chain joins TRBV19 to TRBJ2-1; D call uncertain. Trimming removed 2 bases at V and 9 bases at J, with 8 bases between. The CDR3 spans 12 residues. Germline V lookup: CDR1 LNHDA, CDR2 SQIVND (reference sequence).

The chain links TRBV30 to TRBJ1-6; the D is unclear. The CDR3 loop spans 15 amino acids. V lost 1 base and J 3 bases, leaving 10 bases between the germline ends. Germline V gives CDR1 GTSNPN, CDR2 SVGIG (reference sequence). The CDR3 is CAWSGRGVYNSPLHF. The DNA of the CDR3 is TGTGCCTGGAGTGGTCGGGGAGTCTATAATTCACCCCTCCACTTT.

This clone was counted once. This chain joins TRBV6-7 and TRBJ1-6; D not certain. TRBV6-7 is an open reading frame whose function is uncertain. The CDR3 length is 17 residues. V was cut by 2 bases and J by 8 bases, with 19 bases left in between. CDR3 in DNA: TGTGCCAGCAGTTACCCGTGGGAGGGAGGAAGAGATTCACCCCTCCACTTT. This translates into CASSYPWEGGRDSPLHF.

The chain links TRBV2 to TRBJ1-3, with D perhaps matching TRBD1 (5 bases). The CDR3 contains 13 residues. Looked up from germline, CDR1 is SNHLY and CDR2 is FYNNEI. V lost 4 bases, J lost 3 bases, and 7 bases lay in between. The CDR3 loop is CASSGGLGNTIYF. CDR3 DNA sequence: TGTGCCAGCAGTGGGGGACTTGGAAACACCATATATTTT. Looking up the rest from reference TRBV2 and TRBJ1-3 gives the full variable domain: EPEVTQTPSHQVTQMGQEVILRCVPISNHLYFYWYRQILGQKVEFLVSFYNNEISEKSEIFDDQFSVERPDGSNFTLKIRSTKLEDSAMYFCASSGGLGNTIYFGEGSWLTVV.